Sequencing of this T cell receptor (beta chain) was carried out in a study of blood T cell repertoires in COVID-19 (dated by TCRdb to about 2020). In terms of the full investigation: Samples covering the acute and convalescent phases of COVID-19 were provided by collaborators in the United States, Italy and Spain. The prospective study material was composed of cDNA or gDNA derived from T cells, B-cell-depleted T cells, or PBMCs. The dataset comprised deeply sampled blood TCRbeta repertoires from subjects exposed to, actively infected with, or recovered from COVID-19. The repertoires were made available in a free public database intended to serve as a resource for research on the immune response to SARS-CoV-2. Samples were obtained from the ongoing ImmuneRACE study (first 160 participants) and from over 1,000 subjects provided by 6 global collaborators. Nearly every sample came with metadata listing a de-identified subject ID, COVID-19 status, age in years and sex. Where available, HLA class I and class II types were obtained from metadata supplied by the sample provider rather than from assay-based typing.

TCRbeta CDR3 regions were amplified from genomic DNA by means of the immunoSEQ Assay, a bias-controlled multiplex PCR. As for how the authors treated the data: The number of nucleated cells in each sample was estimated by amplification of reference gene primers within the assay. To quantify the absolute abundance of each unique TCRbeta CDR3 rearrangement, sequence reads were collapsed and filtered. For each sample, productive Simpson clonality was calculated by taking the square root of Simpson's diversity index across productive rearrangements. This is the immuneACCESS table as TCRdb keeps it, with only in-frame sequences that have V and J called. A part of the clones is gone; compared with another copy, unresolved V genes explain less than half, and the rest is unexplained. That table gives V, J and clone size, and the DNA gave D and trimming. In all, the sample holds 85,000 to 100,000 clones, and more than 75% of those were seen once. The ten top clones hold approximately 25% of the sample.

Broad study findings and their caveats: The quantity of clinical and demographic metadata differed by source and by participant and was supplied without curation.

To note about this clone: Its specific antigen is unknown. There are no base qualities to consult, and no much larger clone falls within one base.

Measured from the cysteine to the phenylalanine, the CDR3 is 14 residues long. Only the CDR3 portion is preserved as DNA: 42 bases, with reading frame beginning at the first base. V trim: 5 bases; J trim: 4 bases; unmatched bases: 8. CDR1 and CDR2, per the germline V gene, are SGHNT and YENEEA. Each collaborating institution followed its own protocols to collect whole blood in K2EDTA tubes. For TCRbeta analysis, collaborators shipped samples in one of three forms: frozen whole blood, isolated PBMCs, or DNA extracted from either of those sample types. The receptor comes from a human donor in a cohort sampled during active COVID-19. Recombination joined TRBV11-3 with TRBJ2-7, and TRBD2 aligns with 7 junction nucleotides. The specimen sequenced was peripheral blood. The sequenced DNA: TGTGCCAGCAGCCCCGGGACTACAATGTACGAGCAGTACTTC. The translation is CASSPGTTMYEQYF.